This paragraph reports one TCR beta chain. The germline V and J ends were trimmed by 9 bases and 7 bases, with 14 bases remaining between them. The CDR3 has 13 residues. In germline, CDR1 is KGHDR, CDR2 SFDVKD. As handled by the study authors: Reference gene primer amplification in the assay estimated nucleated cell counts. This table comes from immunoSEQ multiplex PCR, and its TCRdb copy is limited to in-frame clones, with some not included. That table gives V, J and clone size, and the DNA gave D and trimming. The sample lists fewer than 95,000 clones, about 88% occurring once. This sample was included in a study of blood T cell repertoires in COVID-19. About the study: Sites across the United States, Italy and Spain contributed samples from acute and convalescent COVID-19. Nucleic acid was either cDNA or gDNA, and it came from T cells, B-cell-depleted T cells, or PBMCs.

The clonotype originates from a middle-aged man with acute or convalescent COVID-19. Material for sequencing was peripheral blood. The chain has TRBV24-1 and TRBJ2-2; D perhaps matches TRBD1 (6 bases). The CDR3 protein is CATAMGAHGELFF. The CDR3 DNA follows: TGTGCCACCGCGATGGGGGCGCACGGGGAGCTGTTTTTT.